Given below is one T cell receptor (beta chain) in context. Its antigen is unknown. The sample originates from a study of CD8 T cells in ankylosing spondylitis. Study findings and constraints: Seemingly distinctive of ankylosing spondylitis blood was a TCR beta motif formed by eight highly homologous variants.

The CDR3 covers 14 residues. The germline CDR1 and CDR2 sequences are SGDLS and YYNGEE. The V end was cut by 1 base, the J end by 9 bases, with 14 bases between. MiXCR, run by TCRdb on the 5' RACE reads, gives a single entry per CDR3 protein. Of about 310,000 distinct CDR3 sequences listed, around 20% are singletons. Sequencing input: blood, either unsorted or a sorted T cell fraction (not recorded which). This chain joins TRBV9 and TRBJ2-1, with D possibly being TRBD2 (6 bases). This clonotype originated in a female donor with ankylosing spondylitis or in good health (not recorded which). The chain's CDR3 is CASSVRRELGEQFF. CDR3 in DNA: TGTGCCAGCAGCGTAAGGAGGGAATTAGGTGAGCAGTTCTTC.